This T cell receptor (beta chain) was obtained from a study of post-analysis software for immune sequencing data. Study observations and caveats: Comparison of patients with controls showed about 5 TRBV segments more frequent in patients, TRBV5-6, TRBV5-1 and TRBV20-1 among them. Analysis by F measure revealed that same-batch samples clustered strongly together.

This clonotype was detected only a few times. Its matching antigen is unknown. The V gene end was trimmed by 6 bases and the J gene end by 1 base; junction bases not matched to a gene: 9. The CDR3 is made up of 15 amino acids. Per germline, CDR1 SNHLY and CDR2 FYNNEI. Presence of unique molecular identifiers characterized the TCR beta cDNA libraries. Yield was approximately 500,000 cDNA molecules from about 1 to 10 million T cells. TCRdb analysed the PCR reads with MiXCR anew, one entry per CDR3 protein. The data contain about 570,000 distinct CDR3 sequences, approximately 34% of them singletons. This rearrangement joins TRBV2 to TRBJ2-7, with 7 bases matching TRBD1. The specimen sequenced was blood. The TCR sequence derives from a girl under 18 with multiple sclerosis. The CDR3 nucleotides read TGTGCCAGCAGCACACGACAGGGATCGTCCTACGAGCAGTACTTC. The encoded protein is CASSTRQGSSYEQYF.